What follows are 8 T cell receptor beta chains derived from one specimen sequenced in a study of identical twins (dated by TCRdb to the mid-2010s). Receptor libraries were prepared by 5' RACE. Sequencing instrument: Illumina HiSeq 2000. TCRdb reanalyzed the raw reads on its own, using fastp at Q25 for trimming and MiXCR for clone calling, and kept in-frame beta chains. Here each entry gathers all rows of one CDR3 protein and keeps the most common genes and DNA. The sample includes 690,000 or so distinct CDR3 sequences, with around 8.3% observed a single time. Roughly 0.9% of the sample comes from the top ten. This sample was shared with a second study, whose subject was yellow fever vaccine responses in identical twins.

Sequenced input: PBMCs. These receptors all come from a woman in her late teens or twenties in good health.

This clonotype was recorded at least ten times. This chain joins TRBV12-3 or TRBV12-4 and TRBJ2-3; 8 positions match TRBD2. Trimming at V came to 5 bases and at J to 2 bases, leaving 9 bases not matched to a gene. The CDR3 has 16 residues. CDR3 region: CASSASGTRLTDTQYF. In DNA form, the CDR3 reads TGTGCCAGCAGTGCCTCCGGGACTAGGCTCACAGATACGCAGTATTTT.

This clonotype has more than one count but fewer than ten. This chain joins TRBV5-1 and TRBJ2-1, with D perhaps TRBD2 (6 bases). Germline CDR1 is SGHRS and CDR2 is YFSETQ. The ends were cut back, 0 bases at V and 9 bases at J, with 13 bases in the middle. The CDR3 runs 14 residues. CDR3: CASSLVPGGGEQFF. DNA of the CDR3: TGCGCCAGCAGCTTGGTTCCTGGGGGAGGTGAGCAGTTCTTC. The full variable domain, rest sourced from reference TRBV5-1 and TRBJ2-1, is KAGVTQTPRYLIKTRGQQVTLSCSPISGHRSVSWYQQTPGQGLQFLFEYFSETQRNKGNFPGRFSGRQFSNSRSEMNVSTLELGDSALYLCASSLVPGGGEQFFGPGTRLTVL.

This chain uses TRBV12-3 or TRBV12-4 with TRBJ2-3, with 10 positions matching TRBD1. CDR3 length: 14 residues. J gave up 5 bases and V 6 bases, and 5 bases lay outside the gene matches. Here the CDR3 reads CASSGTGVIDTQYF. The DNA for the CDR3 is TGTGCCAGCAGCGGGACAGGGGTGATAGATACGCAGTATTTT.

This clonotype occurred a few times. The CDR3 sequence: CASSLASVMGETQYF. For the CDR3, the DNA is TGTGCCAGCAGTTTAGCGAGTGTGATGGGGGAGACCCAGTACTTC. This chain uses TRBV12-3 or TRBV12-4 with TRBJ2-5; D gene uncertain. Trimming took off 0 bases at V and 5 bases at J, with 13 bases between the two ends. This CDR3 is 15 amino acids long.

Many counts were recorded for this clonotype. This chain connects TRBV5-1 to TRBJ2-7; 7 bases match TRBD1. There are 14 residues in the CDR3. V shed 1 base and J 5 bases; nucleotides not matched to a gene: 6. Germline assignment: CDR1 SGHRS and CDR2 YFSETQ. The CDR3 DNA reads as TGCGCCAGCAGCTTGAGAACAGGGGAAGACGAGCAGTACTTC. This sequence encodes CASSLRTGEDEQYF. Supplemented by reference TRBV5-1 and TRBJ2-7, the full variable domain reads KAGVTQTPRYLIKTRGQQVTLSCSPISGHRSVSWYQQTPGQGLQFLFEYFSETQRNKGNFPGRFSGRQFSNSRSEMNVSTLELGDSALYLCASSLRTGEDEQYFGPGTRLTVT.

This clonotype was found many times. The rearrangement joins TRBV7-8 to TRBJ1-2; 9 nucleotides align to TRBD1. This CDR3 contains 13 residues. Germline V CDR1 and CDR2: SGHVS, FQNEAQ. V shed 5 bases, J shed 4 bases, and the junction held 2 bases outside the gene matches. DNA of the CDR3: TGTGCCAGCAGCGGGACAGGGATCTATGGCTACACCTTC. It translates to CASSGTGIYGYTF.

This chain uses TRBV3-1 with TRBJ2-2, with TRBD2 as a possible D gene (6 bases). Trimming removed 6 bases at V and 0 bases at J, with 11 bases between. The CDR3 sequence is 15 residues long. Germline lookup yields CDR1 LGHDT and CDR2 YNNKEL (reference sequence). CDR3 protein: CASRSGDTNTGELFF. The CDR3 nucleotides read TGTGCCAGCAGGTCGGGGGATACGAACACCGGGGAGCTGTTTTTT.

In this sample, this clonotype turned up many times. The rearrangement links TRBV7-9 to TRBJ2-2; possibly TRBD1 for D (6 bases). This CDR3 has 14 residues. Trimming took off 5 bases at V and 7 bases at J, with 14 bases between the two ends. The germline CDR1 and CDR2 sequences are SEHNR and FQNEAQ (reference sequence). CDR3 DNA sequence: TGTGCCAGCAGCATGGGACAATTTGTCGGGGAGCTGTTTTTT. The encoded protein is CASSMGQFVGELFF.